This T cell receptor (beta chain) was documented in a study of vaccination effects on CD4 cells after COVID-19. The CDR3 has 16 residues. In germline, CDR1 is MNHNY, CDR2 SVGAGI (reference sequence). Trimming took 6 bases from V and 4 from J; bases not matched to a gene: 9. This clone was counted once. The antigen remains undetermined. Before sequencing, viral peptide pools were used by the ViraFEST assay to expand antigen-specific CD4+ T cells. Following a roughly 11-day culture, CD4+ T cells were purified. As their vaccination, participants received two doses of either BNT162b2 or mRNA-1273. Profiled with immunoSEQ multiplex PCR; TCRdb holds only in-frame clones, not every one. This sample has some 30,000 clones, with around 82% found just once.

Sequencing used CD4+ T cells from PBMCs cultured with HCoV-NL63 spike peptides, obtained after COVID-19 vaccination. This receptor was taken from a human donor who received a COVID-19 vaccine. Some clones in this sample may be carry-over from other donors' samples. The rearrangement uses TRBV6-6 and TRBJ2-3; TRBD2 agrees at 11 bases. CDR3 protein: CASSDAVAGGADTQYF. In nucleotides, the CDR3 is TGTGCCAGCAGCGACGCGGTAGCGGGGGGGGCAGATACGCAGTATTTT.